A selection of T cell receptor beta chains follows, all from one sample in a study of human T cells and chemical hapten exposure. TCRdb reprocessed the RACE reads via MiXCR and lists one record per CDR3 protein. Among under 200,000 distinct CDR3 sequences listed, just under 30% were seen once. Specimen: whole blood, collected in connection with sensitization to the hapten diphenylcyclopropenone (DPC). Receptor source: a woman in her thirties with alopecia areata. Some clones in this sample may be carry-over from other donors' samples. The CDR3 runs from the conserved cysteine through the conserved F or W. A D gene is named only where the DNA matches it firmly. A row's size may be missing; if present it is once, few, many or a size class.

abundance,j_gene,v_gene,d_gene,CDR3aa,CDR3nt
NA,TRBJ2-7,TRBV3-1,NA,CASSPATAYEQYF,TGTGCCAGCAGCCCAGCGACTGCCTACGAGCAGTACTTC
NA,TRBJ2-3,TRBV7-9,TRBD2,CASSTGLAGVTDTQYF,TGTGCCAGCAGCACGGGACTAGCGGGAGTCACAGATACGCAGTATTTT
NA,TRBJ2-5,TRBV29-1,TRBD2,CSTPAGVGQETQYF,TGCAGCACCCCGGCGGGGGTGGGTCAAGAGACCCAGTACTTC
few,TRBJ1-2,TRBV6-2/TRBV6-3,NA,CASIKIGYGYTF,TGTGCCAGCATCAAGATTGGATATGGCTACACCTTC
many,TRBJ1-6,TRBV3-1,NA,CASSHGRDSPLHF,TGTGCCAGCAGCCATGGGAGAGATTCACCCCTCCACTTT
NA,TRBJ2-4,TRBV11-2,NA,CASSQTDIAKNIQYF,TGTGCCAGCAGCCAGACCGATATAGCCAAAAACATTCAGTACTTC
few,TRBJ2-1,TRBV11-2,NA,CASSSGPTRADEQFF,TGTGCCAGCAGCTCTGGGCCAACCCGAGCGGATGAGCAGTTCTTC
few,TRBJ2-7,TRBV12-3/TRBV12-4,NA,CASSRMAGVGEQYF,TGTGCCAGCAGCCGGATGGCAGGGGTCGGCGAGCAGTACTTC
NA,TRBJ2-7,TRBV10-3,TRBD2,CAINSGGSSYEQYF,TGTGCCATCAACAGCGGGGGAAGCTCCTACGAGCAGTACTTC
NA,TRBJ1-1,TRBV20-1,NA,CSALTATNTEAFF,TGCAGTGCCTTGACAGCAACGAACACTGAAGCTTTCTTT
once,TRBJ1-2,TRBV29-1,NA,CSVESSGAYGYTF,TGCAGCGTTGAGTCAAGTGGCGCCTATGGCTACACCTTC
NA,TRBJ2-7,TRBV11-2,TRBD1,CASSPTGINFYEQYF,TGTGCCAGCAGCCCGACAGGGATCAATTTCTACGAGCAGTACTTC
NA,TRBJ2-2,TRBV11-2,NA,CASSLAQGIGGELFF,TGTGCCAGCAGCTTAGCACAGGGTATCGGCGGGGAGCTGTTTTTT
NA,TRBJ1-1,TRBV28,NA,CASKWNTEAFF,TGTGCCAGCAAGTGGAACACTGAAGCTTTCTTT
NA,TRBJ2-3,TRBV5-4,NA,CASSPRTASGTQYF,TGTGCCAGCAGCCCCAGGACAGCTTCAGGCACGCAGTATTTT
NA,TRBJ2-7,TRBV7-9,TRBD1,CASSNPRDRGYEQYF,TGTGCCAGCAGTAACCCCCGGGACAGGGGTTACGAGCAGTACTTC
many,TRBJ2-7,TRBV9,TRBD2,CASSRTSQAISEQYF,TGTGCCAGCAGCCGGACTAGCCAAGCCATTTCCGAGCAGTACTTC